This is a list of T cell receptor beta chains from one sample in a study of blood T cell repertoires in COVID-19. TCRdb's copy holds only in-frame clones and misses some; the assay was immunoSEQ multiplex PCR. The repertoire holds under 60,000 clones, with approximately 82% as singletons. Sequenced input: peripheral blood. These receptors were taken from a human donor in a cohort sampled during active COVID-19. The CDR3 runs from the conserved cysteine through the conserved F or W. A D gene is named only where the DNA matches it firmly. Size values are once, few and many counts, or a class for expanded clones, and some rows have none.

CDR3	DNA	J	size	V	D
CASSERTARGETQYF	TGTGCCAGCAGTGAGCGGACCGCCAGGGGAGAGACCCAGTACTTC	TRBJ2-5	-	TRBV2	-
CASSPPDNTLSGANVLTF	TGTGCCAGCTCACCACCGGACAACACACTCTCTGGGGCCAACGTCCTGACTTTC	TRBJ2-6	-	TRBV18	-
CASSRGLAGGGDTQYF	TGTGCCAGCAGCCGGGGGCTAGCGGGGGGTGGCGATACGCAGTATTTT	TRBJ2-3	-	TRBV7-2	TRBD2
CASSSGINQPQHF	TGTGCCAGCAGTTCAGGGATCAATCAGCCCCAGCATTTT	TRBJ1-5	few	TRBV6-6	-
CASSEGGAEGNTIYF	TGTGCCAGCAGTGAAGGCGGGGCGGAGGGAAACACCATATATTTT	TRBJ1-3	once	TRBV2	-
CASSLGHRVAGNTIYF	TGTGCCAGCAGCTTAGGTCACAGGGTAGCTGGAAACACCATATATTTT	TRBJ1-3	-	TRBV7-2	-
CASSLVETSNNEQFF	TGTGCCAGCAGCTTGGTGGAGACTTCTAACAATGAGCAGTTCTTC	TRBJ2-1	-	TRBV5-4	-
CASSQGGGPSQPQHF	TGTGCCAGCAGCCAGGGAGGGGGTCCCTCCCAGCCCCAGCATTTT	TRBJ1-5	-	TRBV28	-
CASSYPEALAKNIQYF	TGTGCCAGCAGTTACCCGGAGGCCCTAGCCAAAAACATTCAGTACTTC	TRBJ2-4	-	TRBV6-6	-
CASWQSNSPLHF	TGTGCCAGCTGGCAGTCGAATTCACCCCTCCACTTT	TRBJ1-6	-	TRBV6-5	-
CASSPGGVYNEQFF	TGTGCCAGCAGTCCGGGGGGGGTGTACAATGAGCAGTTCTTC	TRBJ2-1	-	TRBV6-2/TRBV6-3	TRBD2
CASSSPGQQETQYF	TGCGCCAGCAGCTCTCCGGGACAACAAGAGACCCAGTACTTC	TRBJ2-5	-	TRBV5-1	-
CASSPGQVYGYTF	TGCGCCAGCAGCCCCGGACAAGTCTATGGCTACACCTTC	TRBJ1-2	few	TRBV4-3	-
CASSLARGHNQPQHF	TGTGCCAGCAGCTTAGCCAGGGGGCATAATCAGCCCCAGCATTTT	TRBJ1-5	-	TRBV7-2	TRBD1
CASSRAGDLYEQYF	TGTGCCAGCAGCCGGGCAGGGGACCTCTACGAGCAGTACTTC	TRBJ2-7	-	TRBV7-9	-
CASSFSLYTQYF	TGTGCCAGCAGTTTTAGTCTTTATACGCAGTATTTT	TRBJ2-3	few	TRBV28	-